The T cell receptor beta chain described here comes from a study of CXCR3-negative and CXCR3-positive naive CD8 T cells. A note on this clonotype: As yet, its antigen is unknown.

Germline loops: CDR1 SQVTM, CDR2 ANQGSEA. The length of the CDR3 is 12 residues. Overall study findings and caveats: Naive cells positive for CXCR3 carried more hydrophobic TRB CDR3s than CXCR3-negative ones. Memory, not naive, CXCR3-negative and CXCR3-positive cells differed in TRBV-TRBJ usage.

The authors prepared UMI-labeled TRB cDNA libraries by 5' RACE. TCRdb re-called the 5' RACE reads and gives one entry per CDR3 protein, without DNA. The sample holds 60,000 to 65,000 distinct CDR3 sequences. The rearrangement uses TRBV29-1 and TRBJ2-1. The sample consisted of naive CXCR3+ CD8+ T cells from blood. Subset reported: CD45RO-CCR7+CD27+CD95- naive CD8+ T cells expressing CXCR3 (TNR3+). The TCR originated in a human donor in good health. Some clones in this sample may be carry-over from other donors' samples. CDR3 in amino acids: CSVEPSYNEQFF.